A single sample gave rise to the 30 T cell receptor beta chains below, sequenced in a study of post-analysis software for immune sequencing data. General observations from the study: Elevated frequency relative to controls characterized 4 or 5 TRBV segments in patients, TRBV5-6, TRBV5-1 and TRBV20-1 among them.

The antigens for these receptors are not known. Prepared TCR beta cDNA libraries contained unique molecular identifiers. TCRdb recomputed calls from the PCR reads with MiXCR, one row per CDR3 protein. The table records hundreds of thousands of distinct CDR3 sequences, 55% to 60% of them present only once. The sequenced sample was blood. These receptors were obtained from a girl aged 2-15 years with multiple sclerosis.

This clonotype occurred a few times. V is TRBV20-1 and J is TRBJ2-7, with 9 nucleotides matching TRBD1. The trim removed 6 bases at V and 2 bases at J, leaving 14 bases unmatched. Germline V CDR1 and CDR2: DFQATT, SNEGSKA (reference sequence). This CDR3 contains 16 residues. The DNA of the CDR3 is TGCAGTGCCGCCTATTGGGGGACAGGGAGCGCCTACGAGCAGTACTTC. It specifies CSAAYWGTGSAYEQYF.

The chain recombines TRBV20-1 with TRBJ1-4; D is possibly TRBD1 (5 bases). Between the trimmed V and J ends, which lost 0 bases and 5 bases, there was a span of 13 bases. CDR1 is DFQATT and CDR2 is SNEGSKA in the germline V gene (reference sequence). This CDR3 is built from 15 residues. CDR3: CSAREEGRGNEKLFF. CDR3 DNA: TGCAGTGCTAGAGAAGAAGGCCGGGGGAATGAAAAACTGTTTTTT.

The rearrangement links TRBV4-3 to TRBJ1-6; D perhaps matches TRBD1 (6 bases). The length of the CDR3 is 14 residues. Germline CDR1 LGHNA, CDR2 YSLEER. The germline V and J ends were trimmed by 2 bases and 7 bases, with 9 bases remaining between them. CDR3 sequence reads: CASSQNRVNSPLHF. CDR3 bases: TGCGCCAGCAGCCAAAACAGGGTGAATTCACCCCTCCACTTT.

The chain joins TRBV6-6 to TRBJ2-1; the match to TRBD2 covers 8 bases. CDR1 and CDR2 (germline): MNHNY, SVGAGI (reference sequence). The CDR3 sequence is 14 residues long. V was clipped by 8 bases and J by 3 bases; unmatched bases: 6. CDR3 residues: CASDPGLGYNEQFF. CDR3 coding DNA: TGTGCCAGCGACCCGGGACTAGGCTACAATGAGCAGTTCTTC.

V gene TRBV29-1 combines with J gene TRBJ1-2; 7 nucleotides match TRBD1. Trimming cost V 6 bases and J 1 base; bases outside gene matches: 5. Germline V gene lookup returns CDR1 SQVTM and CDR2 ANQGSEA. This CDR3 is built from 13 residues. The CDR3 spells CSVTGDLNYGYTF. DNA for the CDR3: TGCAGCGTCACAGGGGACCTTAACTATGGCTACACCTTC. Together with reference TRBV29-1 and TRBJ1-2, the CDR3 gives the full variable domain: SAVISQKPSRDICQRGTSLTIQCQVDSQVTMMFWYRQQPGQSLTLIATANQGSEATYESGFVIDKFPISRPNLTFSTLTVSNMSPEDSSIYLCSVTGDLNYGYTFGSGTRLTVV.

The chain carries TRBV10-2 and TRBJ2-3, with 8 bases aligning to TRBD2. Germline values: CDR1 WSHSY, CDR2 SAAADI. The junction had 6 bases not matched to a gene; V was cut back by 6 bases and J by 4 bases. CDR3 length equals 14 residues. The CDR3 DNA is TGCGCCAGCAGCGACCCAGCGGGAGCAGATACGCAGTATTTT. Its protein product is CASSDPAGADTQYF.

The genes are TRBV12-3 or TRBV12-4 and TRBJ1-6, with TRBD1 as a possible D gene (5 bases). This CDR3 is built from 14 residues. The V end lost 2 bases, the J end lost 9 bases, and 11 bases lay between the germline ends. The CDR3 spells CASSLNGGGSPLHF. As DNA, the CDR3 is TGTGCCAGCAGTTTAAACGGTGGGGGTTCACCCCTCCACTTT.

In its sample, this clonotype was seen once. The chain uses TRBV6-4 and TRBJ2-1, with a possible D match to TRBD1 (5 bases). The better agreement between TRBJ2-7 and the DNA end casts doubt on the J call. The CDR3 contains 14 residues. CDR1 and CDR2 (germline): MRHNA, SNTAGT. The CDR3 protein is CASSDSSGYDEQYF. The CDR3 bases are TGTGCCAGCAGTGACTCCTCAGGGTATGACGAGCAGTACTTC.

V gene TRBV29-1 combines with J gene TRBJ1-1; D is ambiguous. Germline V CDR1 and CDR2: SQVTM, ANQGSEA. The CDR3 is 9 amino acids. V shed 3 bases and J shed 7 bases, with 3 bases lying between them. CDR3 DNA sequence: TGCAGCGTTGATAGTGAAGCTTTCTTT. Translating gives CSVDSEAFF.

This chain links TRBV10-2 with TRBJ2-1; D not resolved. Germline V lookup: CDR1 WSHSY, CDR2 SAAADI. V lost 4 bases to trimming and J lost 0 bases, with 13 bases between them. There are 16 residues in the CDR3. CDR3 DNA sequence: TGCGCCAGCAGTGTTGGGCGCCTGAGCTCCTACAATGAGCAGTTCTTC. It codes for CASSVGRLSSYNEQFF.

This clonotype has a handful of counts. The V and J genes are TRBV5-6 and TRBJ2-3; D unresolved. Per germline, CDR1 SGHDT and CDR2 YYEEEE. The CDR3 consists of 16 residues. The V end was cut by 2 bases, the J end by 9 bases, with 22 bases between. CDR3 loop: CASSFKLHGAASTQYF. CDR3 nucleotides: TGTGCCAGCAGCTTCAAGTTGCACGGCGCGGCATCCACGCAGTATTTT.

This clonotype showed up just a few times. The chain combines TRBV20-1 with TRBJ2-3; 9 nucleotides agree with TRBD2. V was clipped by 6 bases and J by 4 bases; unmatched bases: 11. The CDR3 is 15 residues long. The germline CDR1 and CDR2 sequences are DFQATT and SNEGSKA (reference sequence). CDR3 nucleotide sequence: TGCAGTGCCCCCTCGGCTAGCGGGACCGCAGATACGCAGTATTTT. As protein: CSAPSASGTADTQYF.

There are a few counts of this clonotype. The chain couples TRBV12-3 or TRBV12-4 to TRBJ2-1; 8 bases are shared with TRBD1. The J segment lost 5 bases and the V segment lost 6 bases, leaving 3 bases of the junction unmatched. The CDR3 has 13 amino acids. CDR3 loop: CASRGQGNNEQFF. Written as DNA, the CDR3 is TGTGCCAGCAGAGGACAGGGTAACAATGAGCAGTTCTTC.

This chain joins TRBV20-1 and TRBJ2-1, with D perhaps matching TRBD2 (5 bases). V lost 3 bases to trimming and J lost 7 bases, with 10 bases between them. Germline CDR1 and CDR2: DFQATT and SNEGSKA (reference sequence). CDR3 length: 12 amino acids. CDR3 DNA sequence: TGCAGTGCTAGCCGGACTGGTAATGAGCAGTTCTTC. Its protein product is CSASRTGNEQFF.

J is TRBJ1-3 and V is TRBV7-2; D is perhaps TRBD1 (5 bases). The CDR3 loop spans 15 amino acids. V gave up 5 bases and J gave up 0 bases, with 11 bases separating them. Germline CDR1 reads SGHTA; CDR2 reads FQGNSA. For the CDR3, the DNA is TGTGCCAGCAGCCTCTGGGGGATCTCTGGAAACACCATATATTTT. This translates into CASSLWGISGNTIYF.

The chain combines TRBV9 with TRBJ2-5; the D gene is possibly TRBD1 (6 bases). Germline V gene sequence: CDR1 SGDLS, CDR2 YYNGEE. Trimming took 2 bases from V and 4 from J, leaving 21 bases between them. The CDR3 contains 17 residues. The CDR3 loop reads CASSVDSGAGVLETQYF. CDR3 DNA: TGTGCCAGCAGCGTCGATTCAGGGGCAGGGGTCTTAGAGACCCAGTACTTC.

This clonotype was observed a few times. The chain joins TRBV25-1 to TRBJ2-3; 8 positions match TRBD1. Germline values: CDR1 MGHDK, CDR2 SYGVNS. Trimming took 1 base from V and 6 from J; bases not matched to a gene: 21. CDR3 length: 20 amino acids. CDR3 sequence: CASSESFILGQGTQKDTQYF. In DNA, the CDR3 is TGTGCCAGCAGTGAATCGTTTATTTTAGGACAGGGAACCCAAAAGGATACGCAGTATTTT.

The V and J genes are TRBV29-1 and TRBJ2-1; 9 bases match TRBD1. V gave up 5 bases and J gave up 6 bases; unmatched junction bases: 8. The CDR3 extends over 14 amino acids. CDR1 and CDR2 from the germline V gene are SQVTM and ANQGSEA. Written as DNA, the CDR3 is TGCAGCGTTCGGGACAGGGTCCTCCCCAATGAGCAGTTCTTC. Translation gives CSVRDRVLPNEQFF.

This chain joins TRBV12-3 or TRBV12-4 and TRBJ1-5; D perhaps matches TRBD1 (6 bases). CDR3 length equals 14 residues. Trimming left V 5 bases short and J 3 bases short, with 11 bases between. The CDR3 loop is CASSLTGINQPQHF. The DNA of the CDR3 is TGTGCCAGCAGTCTAACAGGGATCAATCAGCCCCAGCATTTT.

This clonotype was seen a handful of times. V and J are TRBV7-9 and TRBJ2-1, with 9 bases identical to TRBD1. The CDR3 contains 17 residues. The V gene's germline CDR1 is SEHNR and CDR2 FQNEAQ (reference sequence). Trimming cost V 6 bases and J 1 base; bases outside gene matches: 10. The CDR3, as DNA: TGTGCCAGCAGTTCTACGGACAGGGGAGGTTCCTACAATGAGCAGTTCTTC. Protein sequence: CASSSTDRGGSYNEQFF.

This chain uses TRBV7-2 with TRBJ1-2; TRBD1 might be the D (5 bases). The CDR3 loop spans 15 amino acids. Germline-derived CDR1 and CDR2 are SGHTA and FQGNSA. V was trimmed by 5 bases and J by 2 bases, leaving 15 bases between them. CDR3 sequence: CASSTNGGFNYGYTF. The CDR3 DNA reads as TGTGCCAGCAGCACAAATGGGGGGTTCAACTATGGCTACACCTTC.

The genes are TRBV7-2 and TRBJ1-2; D perhaps matches TRBD1 (6 bases). CDR3 length equals 14 residues. Germline loops: CDR1 SGHTA, CDR2 FQGNSA. Trimming removed 5 bases from V and 2 bases from J, with 12 bases in between. CDR3 sequence (DNA): TGTGCCAGCAGCCTCCGACAGGTCAACTATGGCTACACCTTC. It specifies CASSLRQVNYGYTF.

This chain links TRBV9 with TRBJ2-1; TRBD1 might be the D (5 bases). This CDR3 contains 16 residues. CDR1 is SGDLS and CDR2 is YYNGEE in the germline V gene. The germline V and J ends were trimmed by 0 bases and 0 bases, with 10 bases remaining between them. The DNA of the CDR3 is TGTGCCAGCAGCGTAGGGGGCGGACCCTCCTACAATGAGCAGTTCTTC. It specifies CASSVGGGPSYNEQFF.

This chain uses TRBV7-2 with TRBJ2-5; D possibly corresponds to TRBD2 (7 bases). The tail of the sequence fits TRBJ2-7 better, so the J call may be wrong. This CDR3 is built from 16 residues. Germline V gene data show CDR1 as SGHTA and CDR2 as FQGNSA. CDR3 bases: TGTGCCAGCAGCTTAAGGGGGGGGTTGAGTCCCTACGAGCAGTACTTC. Translating gives CASSLRGGLSPYEQYF.

The gene calls are TRBV5-1 and TRBJ2-1, with TRBD2 identical over 11 bases. The CDR3 has 16 residues. Germline V lookup: CDR1 SGHRS, CDR2 YFSETQ. V shed 0 bases, J shed 7 bases, and the junction held 6 bases outside the gene matches. The CDR3 here is CASSLVVSGGANEQFF. In nucleotides, the CDR3 is TGCGCCAGCAGCTTGGTGGTTAGCGGGGGGGCGAATGAGCAGTTCTTC.

This clonotype has just a few counts. The rearrangement uses TRBV3-1 and TRBJ1-4; TRBD1 aligns across 8 bases. The V segment lost 4 bases and the J segment 6 bases; nucleotides outside the gene matches: 4. There are 14 residues in the CDR3. Looked up from germline, CDR1 is LGHDT and CDR2 is YNNKEL (reference sequence). The CDR3 sequence is CASSLGTGDEKLFF. As DNA, the CDR3 is TGTGCCAGCAGCCTCGGGACAGGCGATGAAAAACTGTTTTTT.

The V and J genes are TRBV29-1 and TRBJ2-3; possible D gene TRBD1, 6 bases. Looked up from germline, CDR1 is SQVTM and CDR2 is ANQGSEA. Trimming shortened V by 0 bases and J by 2 bases, and 12 bases separated the two germline ends. The CDR3 is made up of 15 amino acids. This chain's CDR3 is CSVEDLDRITDTQYF. For the CDR3, the DNA is TGCAGCGTTGAAGATCTCGACAGGATCACAGATACGCAGTATTTT.

This clonotype was detected only once. The J gene is TRBJ2-7, the V gene TRBV5-1; D gene unclear. Germline values: CDR1 SGHRS, CDR2 YFSETQ. Trimming shortened V by 7 bases and J by 5 bases, and 13 bases separated the two germline ends. The CDR3 runs 12 residues. CDR3 sequence reads: CASPGYFDEQYF. CDR3 coding DNA: TGCGCCAGCCCGGGTTACTTTGACGAGCAGTACTTC.

The chain employs TRBV7-9 and TRBJ2-5; 10 nucleotides match TRBD2. Trimming cost V 3 bases and J 11 bases; bases outside gene matches: 9. The CDR3 totals 14 residues. CDR1 and CDR2 from the germline V gene are SEHNR and FQNEAQ (reference sequence). The DNA for the CDR3 is TGTGCCAGCAGCTTTCTAGCGGGAGAGGATGAGCAGTACTTC. Residues: CASSFLAGEDEQYF.

The rearrangement links TRBV5-1 to TRBJ2-7; 9 bases map to TRBD2. Germline lookup yields CDR1 SGHRS and CDR2 YFSETQ. Trimming cost V 0 bases and J 1 base; bases outside gene matches: 5. The CDR3 is 16 residues long. The DNA for the CDR3 is TGCGCCAGCAGCTTGGTTGCTAGCGGGACATCCTACGAGCAGTACTTC. It codes for CASSLVASGTSYEQYF.